The present entry profiles one TCR beta chain with its context. Its recognized antigen is unknown. Base qualities are not at hand, and no much larger clone is one base apart. Donors formed part of the validation cohort, which comprised some 120 subjects and was distinct from the first cohort of under 850 subjects. The entry originates in a study of cytomegalovirus exposure and HLA in healthy donors (dated by TCRdb to about 2017). About the investigation overall: The 500 to 700 repertoires of the first cohort and the 120 validation repertoires were produced on the same platform, according to a later analysis. The study aimed to test whether signatures of past pathogen exposure could be identified by cataloging public T cell receptors. Along with the approximately 620-subject first cohort, a separate validation cohort of over a hundred different subjects was used. High-throughput TCR immunosequencing, statistical association of individual TCRs with disease status, and machine learning were combined to predict cytomegalovirus infection status. Broader findings and caveats from the paper: The classifier was reported to diagnose cytomegalovirus status with high specificity and sensitivity in both the original and validation cohorts. Of the cluster scores, roughly 93% were above 0 in a later analysis, which found that TCRs clustered in the first cohort also tended to co-occur in the 120 or so validation repertoires. It was suggested by the authors that the approach could potentially be generalized to other disease states and immunological phenotypes. All 120 or so repertoires were used to score co-occurrence in the validation cohort in a later analysis, because that analysis had no HLA typing for the cohort. In vitro tests confirmed that three of the cytomegalovirus-associated TCR beta chains recognize cytomegalovirus antigens. Most TCR sequences were observed very rarely across donors, whereas some public TCRs were present in many individuals. A total of 150 to 200 TCR beta chains were listed by the study as associated with cytomegalovirus.

The library was made by the immunoSEQ multiplex PCR assay. The paper's processing steps were these. A statistical classification framework was developed to diagnose cytomegalovirus status using the catalog of TCR beta chain sequences. TCRdb retrieved this table from immuneACCESS and kept in-frame rearrangements only. Not all clones are present; in checked studies, unresolved V genes account for under half, and no reason is known for the remainder. V and J calls and clone size follow that table, whereas D and trimming were derived from the DNA. A total of some 110,000 clones appear in this sample, 88% of them only once. The ten largest clones add up to 1.8% of the sample. CDR1 and CDR2, per the germline V gene, are MNHEY and SVGAGI. Clipping removes 0 bases from V and 6 bases from J, with 3 as the unmatched junction base count. The CDR3 measures 15 amino acids from cysteine to phenylalanine. Of the read, only the CDR3 DNA is kept; its 45 bases are in frame from base 1.

The chain joins TRBV6-5 to TRBJ2-1, and TRBD1 matches 9 of the central bases. Sequencing was performed on PBMCs. The receptor comes from a woman younger than 35 in good health and CMV-seropositive. The DNA sequence is as follows: TGTGCCAGCAGTTACTCCGGGACAGGGAGCAATGAGCAGTTCTTC. It codes for CASSYSGTGSNEQFF.